These T cell receptor beta chains were read from a single sample in a study of identical twins. From the 5' RACE reads, TCRdb called clonotypes with MiXCR, one entry per CDR3 protein. The table lists some 1,600,000 distinct CDR3 sequences, under 35% of them singletons. Sample: cord blood. Receptors were obtained from a newborn girl in good health. CDR3s include the opening cysteine and the closing phenylalanine or tryptophan. The order of the fields is V gene, clone size, D gene, J gene, CDR3 DNA, CDR3 protein. D genes are given only for firm matches. Expanded clones are given a class, and other clones once, few, many or no size at all.

v_call: TRBV20-1
clone_size: -
d_call: TRBD1
j_call: TRBJ1-2
cdr3_nt: TGCAGTGCCGTATTCCGGACAGGGAGCTGTGGCTACACCTTC
cdr3_aa: CSAVFRTGSCGYTF

v_call: TRBV7-2
clone_size: -
d_call: -
j_call: TRBJ2-4
cdr3_nt: TGTGCCAGCAGCTTAGGTCGGTCTAGGGACATTCAGTACTTC
cdr3_aa: CASSLGRSRDIQYF

v_call: TRBV12-3/TRBV12-4
clone_size: few
d_call: -
j_call: TRBJ2-1
cdr3_nt: TGTGCCAGCAGTTTGCCTGGCCCTAAAAATGAGCAGTTCTTC
cdr3_aa: CASSLPGPKNEQFF

v_call: TRBV2
clone_size: few
d_call: -
j_call: TRBJ2-7
cdr3_nt: TGTGCCTGGGAAGGGGGGCCGGATCACAATGAGCAGTACTTC
cdr3_aa: CAWEGGPDHNEQYF

v_call: TRBV9
clone_size: few
d_call: -
j_call: TRBJ1-1
cdr3_nt: TGTGCCAGCAGCGTAATTCCCGCAGAGAACACTGAAGCTTTCTTT
cdr3_aa: CASSVIPAENTEAFF

v_call: TRBV12-5
clone_size: few
d_call: TRBD2
j_call: TRBJ2-1
cdr3_nt: TGTGCTAGTGGTTTGAAACTAGCGAGCTCCTACAATGAGCAGTTCTTC
cdr3_aa: CASGLKLASSYNEQFF

v_call: TRBV20-1
clone_size: -
d_call: TRBD2
j_call: TRBJ2-3
cdr3_nt: TGCAGTGCTATGACTAGCGGGAGGGTGGGAGATACGCAGTATTTT
cdr3_aa: CSAMTSGRVGDTQYF

v_call: TRBV7-8
clone_size: few
d_call: TRBD2
j_call: TRBJ2-5
cdr3_nt: TGTGCCAGCATCCCCTCGCGGGGGGGCCAAAAGACCCAGTACTTC
cdr3_aa: CASIPSRGGQKTQYF

v_call: TRBV6-2/TRBV6-3
clone_size: -
d_call: -
j_call: TRBJ1-6
cdr3_nt: TGTGCCAGCAGTTCGCGGGGCGCGAATTCACCCCTCCACTTT
cdr3_aa: CASSSRGANSPLHF

v_call: TRBV15
clone_size: -
d_call: TRBD2
j_call: TRBJ2-3
cdr3_nt: TGTGCCACCAGCAGACTCGGACTAGCGACAGGAGATACGCAGTATTTT
cdr3_aa: CATSRLGLATGDTQYF

v_call: TRBV4-2
clone_size: -
d_call: -
j_call: TRBJ1-4
cdr3_nt: TGTGCCAGCAGCCAAGTGTCTGGGTTAAGTGAAAAACTGTTTTTT
cdr3_aa: CASSQVSGLSEKLFF

v_call: TRBV7-9
clone_size: few
d_call: -
j_call: TRBJ2-5
cdr3_nt: TGTGCCAGCAGCTTAGGGGAAACGACCCAGTACTTC
cdr3_aa: CASSLGETTQYF

v_call: TRBV29-1
clone_size: -
d_call: -
j_call: TRBJ2-6
cdr3_nt: TGCAGCGTTCGAGGGGTGTCTGGGGCCACCGTCCTGACTTTC
cdr3_aa: CSVRGVSGATVLTF

v_call: TRBV20-1
clone_size: -
d_call: -
j_call: TRBJ2-7
cdr3_nt: TGCAGTGCTAGGGGCGTAGTAATGGGCTACGAGCAGTACTTC
cdr3_aa: CSARGVVMGYEQYF

v_call: TRBV7-8
clone_size: -
d_call: TRBD2
j_call: TRBJ2-1
cdr3_nt: TGTGCCAGCAGCTTACGCAGGACTAGCTACAATGAGCAGTTCTTC
cdr3_aa: CASSLRRTSYNEQFF

v_call: TRBV4-1
clone_size: -
d_call: -
j_call: TRBJ2-3
cdr3_nt: TGCGCCAGCAGCCAAGTTACAGGTTTCACAGATACGCAGTATTTT
cdr3_aa: CASSQVTGFTDTQYF

v_call: TRBV4-2
clone_size: few
d_call: -
j_call: TRBJ2-7
cdr3_nt: TGTGCCAGCAGCCAAGACCGGGGATACAATGAGCAGTACTTC
cdr3_aa: CASSQDRGYNEQYF

v_call: TRBV20-1
clone_size: few
d_call: -
j_call: TRBJ2-3
cdr3_nt: TGCAGTGCTCCCCATCCGACAGCCCCCACAGATACGCAGTATTTT
cdr3_aa: CSAPHPTAPTDTQYF

v_call: TRBV20-1
clone_size: few
d_call: TRBD1
j_call: TRBJ2-5
cdr3_nt: TGCAGTGCTAGGGACAGGGTTAATGAGCAGTACTTC
cdr3_aa: CSARDRVNEQYF

v_call: TRBV12-3/TRBV12-4
clone_size: few
d_call: -
j_call: TRBJ1-5
cdr3_nt: TGTGCCAGCAGTTTAACGGGCAGGGGCAATCAGCCCCAGCATTTT
cdr3_aa: CASSLTGRGNQPQHF